The present T cell receptor beta chain was sequenced within a study of memory CD4+ T cells and cytomegalovirus serostatus. TCRdb's copy holds only in-frame clones and misses some; the assay was immunoSEQ multiplex PCR. The sample consists of 80,000 or so clones, approximately 78% of them appearing once. This CDR3 region has 13 residues. Germline lookup yields CDR1 KGHSH and CDR2 LQKENI. V dropped 2 bases and J dropped 3 bases, with 7 bases sitting between them. Single viable CD3+CD4+CD8-CD45RO+ cells were sorted as the memory CD4+ T cells. The source of this sequence is an adult in good health and CMV-seropositive. The chain is built from TRBV18 and TRBJ2-5; possibly TRBD2 for D (5 bases). The sequencing input was memory CD4+ T cells from blood. The CDR3 loop reads CASSPFGEETQYF. CDR3 in DNA: TGTGCCAGCTCACCATTCGGGGAAGAGACCCAGTACTTC.